Given below is one T cell receptor (beta chain) in context. These data belong to a study of blood T cell repertoires in COVID-19. Study-wide background: Material from acute and convalescent COVID-19 was sourced from the United States, Italy and Spain. The analysed material was cDNA or gDNA that came from T cells, B-cell-depleted T cells, or PBMCs.

As processed by the authors: Reference gene primer amplification yielded estimated nucleated cell counts. Repertoires were generated with immunoSEQ multiplex PCR, while TCRdb's copy carries only in-frame clones and drops some. The V and J calls and clone size come from that table; D and trimming were worked out from the DNA. The data show about 74,000 clones, around 88% seen once. The V gene's germline CDR1 is MNHEY and CDR2 SVGAGI. J was trimmed by 2 bases and V by 7 bases; bases with no gene match: 7. CDR3 length equals 14 residues. V and J are TRBV6-5 and TRBJ1-1; 7 nucleotides align to TRBD1. The sample comprised peripheral blood. This receptor was obtained from a woman older than 75 with active or convalescent COVID-19. In DNA form, the CDR3 reads TGTGCCAGCAACTATAACAGGGGTAACACTGAAGCTTTCTTT. Translated: CASNYNRGNTEAFF.